The 5 T cell receptor beta chains below were found in one sample sequenced in a study of shared clonotypes between healthy human individuals. Terminally differentiated effector memory CD45RA+ cells were excluded from the naive CD8 cells, which were CD45RO-negative and positively selected for CCR7. Sequenced by immunoSEQ multiplex PCR; TCRdb stores in-frame clones only, minus some. This sample has some 2,000,000 clones, with about 94% found just once. The sample consisted of naive CD8+ T cells sorted from blood. The receptor source for this set is a man between 18 and 29 years old in good health.

This chain uses TRBV5-4 with TRBJ2-1; the D is unclear. The germline V gene has CDR1 SGHNT and CDR2 YYREEE (reference sequence). The CDR3 totals 15 residues. The V end was cut by 3 bases, the J end by 2 bases, with 12 bases between. The CDR3 DNA sequence: TGTGCCAGCAGCTCCAAAGAACAAACCTACAATGAGCAGTTCTTC. Translation gives CASSSKEQTYNEQFF.

The chain recombines TRBV30 with TRBJ1-1; no clear D. V lost 7 bases and J 0 bases, leaving 18 bases between the germline ends. Germline V gene data show CDR1 as GTSNPN and CDR2 as SVGIG (reference sequence). This CDR3 region has 15 residues. As DNA, the CDR3 is TGTGCCTCCACAACCGACCGGGAGTTGAACACTGAAGCTTTCTTT. Protein sequence: CASTTDRELNTEAFF.

V is TRBV11-3 and J is TRBJ2-3; 10 positions match TRBD2. J was trimmed by 3 bases and V by 5 bases; bases with no gene match: 5. Germline V gene sequence: CDR1 SGHNT, CDR2 YENEEA. This CDR3 has 15 amino acids. CDR3 region: CASSALAGGTDTQYF. The CDR3 coding sequence is TGTGCCAGCAGCGCGTTAGCGGGAGGTACAGATACGCAGTATTTT.

The V gene is TRBV29-1, the J gene TRBJ1-4; D gene unclear. Germline values: CDR1 SQVTM, CDR2 ANQGSEA. The CDR3 spans 14 residues. Trimming took off 2 bases at V and 8 bases at J, with 15 bases between the two ends. The CDR3 sequence: CSVESQNEDEKLFF. The DNA of the CDR3 is TGCAGCGTTGAATCCCAAAACGAGGACGAAAAACTGTTTTTT.

V gene TRBV5-4 combines with J gene TRBJ1-2, with 7 positions matching TRBD1. The CDR3 is made up of 14 amino acids. Germline trimming cut 0 bases from V and 8 bases from J; bases unmatched to any gene: 7. Germline values: CDR1 SGHNT, CDR2 YYREEE (reference sequence). The CDR3 DNA follows: TGTGCCAGCAGCTTGGGTGGACAGGTCGAGGGCTACACCTTC. Protein product: CASSLGGQVEGYTF.